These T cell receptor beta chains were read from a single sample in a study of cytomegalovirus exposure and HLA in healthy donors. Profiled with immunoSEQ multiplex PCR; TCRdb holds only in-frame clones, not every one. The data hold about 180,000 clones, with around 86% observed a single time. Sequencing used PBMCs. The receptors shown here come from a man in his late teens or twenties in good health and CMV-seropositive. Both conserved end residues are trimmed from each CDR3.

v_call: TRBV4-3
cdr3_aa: ASSPTRRVTGELF

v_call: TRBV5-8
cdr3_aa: AVDPAGGSETQY

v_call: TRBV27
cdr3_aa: ASSLSEARETQY

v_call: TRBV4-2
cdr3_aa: ASSQDRDSDYGYT

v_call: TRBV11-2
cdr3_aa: ASSLEGSRYNEQF

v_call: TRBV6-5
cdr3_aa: ASSYSRGITDTQY

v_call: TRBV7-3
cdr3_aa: ASSSSGEGYGYT

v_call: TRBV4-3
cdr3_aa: ASSQDVAGGIYGYT

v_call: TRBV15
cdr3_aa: ATSRDSAGEETQY

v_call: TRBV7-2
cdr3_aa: ASSLVVVGATAF

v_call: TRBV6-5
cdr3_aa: ASRGGTEQY

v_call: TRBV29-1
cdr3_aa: SVQGLPHLETQY

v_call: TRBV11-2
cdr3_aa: ASLGTGATNEKLF

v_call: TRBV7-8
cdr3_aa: ASSLDRANTEAF

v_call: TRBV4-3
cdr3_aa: ASSRGRAETQY

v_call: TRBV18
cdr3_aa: ASSPEGRGGFSPTDTQY

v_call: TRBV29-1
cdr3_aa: SVGWGEETQY

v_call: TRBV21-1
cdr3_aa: ASSKIGFKEKLF

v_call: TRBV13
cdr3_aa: ASSLGRGPEAF

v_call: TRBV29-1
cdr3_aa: SVMGHTGNTIY